The 9 T cell receptor beta chains below come from one sample, sequenced in a study of early T cells in non-severe SARS-CoV-2 infection. TCRdb independently ran MiXCR on the 5' RACE reads; one entry per CDR3 protein. The sample shows fewer than 100,000 distinct CDR3 sequences, more than 9% of them seen only once. The sequencing sample was made of whole blood. These receptor sequences come from an adult who was a healthcare worker with PCR-confirmed SARS-CoV-2 infection or an uninfected control (not recorded which).

This clonotype was seen a handful of times. The chain uses TRBV5-1 and TRBJ2-5, with 8 bases matching TRBD1. CDR3 length equals 13 residues. Trimming cost V 9 bases and J 3 bases; bases outside gene matches: 7. Germline CDR1 and CDR2: SGHRS and YFSETQ. The CDR3 loop reads CATSQGAEETQYF. The CDR3 DNA reads as TGCGCCACCTCCCAGGGGGCAGAAGAGACCCAGTACTTC.

This clonotype was found many times. V and J are TRBV25-1 and TRBJ1-5; possible D gene TRBD1, 6 bases. This CDR3 region has 16 residues. Between the trimmed V and J ends, which lost 4 bases and 3 bases, there was a span of 16 bases. The germline CDR1 and CDR2 sequences are MGHDK and SYGVNS. CDR3 bases: TGTGCCAGCAGTGCCACCGGCGGGGACATCAATCAGCCCCAGCATTTT. It codes for CASSATGGDINQPQHF.

V gene TRBV29-1 combines with J gene TRBJ2-4; TRBD2 aligns across 10 bases. This CDR3 region has 15 residues. Germline loops: CDR1 SQVTM, CDR2 ANQGSEA. With 4 bases clipped from V and 5 bases from J, the junction kept 8 bases outside the gene matches. In DNA form, the CDR3 reads TGCAGCGTTGCCTCTGTAAGCGGGAGGGAAAACATTCAGTACTTC. Its protein is CSVASVSGRENIQYF.

This clonotype has just a few counts. This chain uses TRBV12-3 or TRBV12-4 with TRBJ2-3; D gene ambiguous. The CDR3 totals 13 residues. V lost 5 bases, J lost 2 bases, and 8 bases lay in between. In DNA form, the CDR3 reads TGTGCCAGCAGTCCCCCTATCACAGATACGCAGTATTTT. Encoded protein: CASSPPITDTQYF.

This clonotype was recorded at least ten times. The J gene is TRBJ2-3, the V gene TRBV3-1; 9 bases agree with TRBD2. The CDR3 spans 19 residues. The V segment lost 2 bases and the J segment 7 bases; nucleotides outside the gene matches: 19. From germline, CDR1 is LGHDT and CDR2 YNNKEL (reference sequence). The CDR3 sequence is CASSQKFGGAAGGANTQYF. The CDR3 DNA sequence: TGTGCCAGCAGCCAAAAATTCGGCGGCGCAGCGGGAGGAGCGAATACGCAGTATTTT.

This clonotype was found a few times. The chain employs TRBV20-1 and TRBJ2-1; D gene uncertain. The CDR3 length is 10 residues. V lost 6 bases and J lost 8, with 8 bases in between. The germline CDR1 and CDR2 sequences are DFQATT and SNEGSKA (reference sequence). CDR3 residues: CSAFLHEQFF. The CDR3 nucleotides read TGCAGTGCCTTTCTCCATGAGCAGTTCTTC.

Many counts were recorded for this clonotype. The chain combines TRBV20-1 with TRBJ2-6; D gene uncertain. V shed 0 bases and J shed 4 bases, with 4 bases lying between them. Per the germline V gene, CDR1 is DFQATT and CDR2 is SNEGSKA (reference sequence). The CDR3 runs to 13 residues. The CDR3, as DNA: TGCAGTGCTAGAGATACCGGGGCCAACGTCCTGACTTTC. It yields the protein CSARDTGANVLTF.

This clonotype was detected many times. This chain connects TRBV10-2 to TRBJ2-7; D unresolved. Trimming took off 0 bases at V and 4 bases at J, with 10 bases between the two ends. This CDR3 contains 14 residues. Germline values: CDR1 WSHSY, CDR2 SAAADI. The CDR3 DNA sequence: TGCGCCAGCAGTGAGTCGATCTCGACTTACGAGCAGTACTTC. It specifies CASSESISTYEQYF.

This clonotype was counted many times. This sequence joins TRBV5-4 and TRBJ1-6; possibly TRBD1 for D (6 bases). With 0 bases removed from V and 9 bases from J, the gap between germline ends came to 10 bases. This CDR3 comprises 14 residues. Per germline, CDR1 SGHNT and CDR2 YYREEE (reference sequence). CDR3 nucleotides: TGTGCCAGCAGCTTGGACAGGGATAGTTCACCCCTCCACTTT. Translated: CASSLDRDSSPLHF.